The T cell receptor (beta chain) described here comes from a study of cytomegalovirus exposure and HLA in healthy donors. On the study more broadly: The Caucasian-associated ancestry cluster contained more than 75% of the 398 genotyped donors. Findings of the study overall: Analysis performed later showed TCR beta chains linked to HLA being more clonally expanded than equally common others. The study put 150 to 200 TCR beta chains on its list as cytomegalovirus-associated.

Use of 60 Vbeta and 13 Jbeta primers characterized the PCR. Original processing methods: In a later analysis, the count reached some 83 million unique TCR beta chains, with 9 million to 11 million shared. Produced via immunoSEQ multiplex PCR; TCRdb's table is partial and in-frame only. From that table come the V and J calls and clone size; the DNA was used to work out D and trimming. The profile shows about 160,000 clones, approximately 80% of them singletons. With regard to this clone: Its antigen is not identified.

Trimming left V 2 bases short and J 8 bases short, with 14 bases between. This CDR3 has 14 residues. Germline V CDR1 and CDR2: SGHRS, YFSETQ. The TCR comes from a woman between 18 and 30 years old in good health and CMV-seronegative. Sequences were obtained from PBMCs. This chain links TRBV5-1 with TRBJ2-1; D is unresolved. DNA for the CDR3: TGCGCCAGCAGCTTAATGGGCGCATTCGATGAGCAGTTCTTC. Translation gives CASSLMGAFDEQFF.